Presented here are 17 T cell receptor beta chains from one specimen sequenced in a study of shared clonotypes between healthy human individuals. Sequencing used immunoSEQ multiplex PCR; TCRdb keeps in-frame clones, though not all of them. The table lists roughly 2 million clones, approximately 96% of them singletons, with 0.13% in the top ten. The specimen sequenced was naive CD4+ T cells sorted from blood. Subset in this sample: CD45RA+ positively selected. These receptors originate from a man aged 18 to 29 in good health.

The V gene is TRBV19, the J gene TRBJ2-5; 10 nucleotides align to TRBD2. The CDR3 length is 16 residues. CDR1 is LNHDA, CDR2 SQIVND, per germline (reference sequence). J lost 2 bases, V lost 5 bases, and 8 bases had no gene match. The CDR3 loop reads CASSLRGLALQETQYF. The CDR3 nucleotides read TGTGCCAGTAGTCTAAGGGGACTAGCGCTACAAGAGACCCAGTACTTC. Together with reference TRBV19 and TRBJ2-5, the CDR3 gives the full variable domain: DGGITQSPKYLFRKEGQNVTLSCEQNLNHDAMYWYRQDPGQGLRLIYYSQIVNDFQKGDIAEGYSVSREKKESFPLTVTSAQKNPTAFYLCASSLRGLALQETQYFGPGTRLLVL.

The CDR3 DNA is TGTGCCAGCTCACCATGGGCAGGGGGCACGTACGAGCAGTACTTC. Amino acids: CASSPWAGGTYEQYF. This chain connects TRBV18 to TRBJ2-7, with 8 nucleotides matching TRBD1. CDR1 is KGHSH, CDR2 LQKENI, per germline. Unmatched junction bases numbered 7, after V lost 2 bases and J lost 4 bases. The CDR3 runs 15 residues.

This clone was seen only once. This sample includes further DNA sequences coding for the same CDR3. The gene calls are TRBV6-5 and TRBJ1-2, with D unresolved. The V gene lost 5 bases and the J gene lost 4 bases, with 11 bases spanning the gap. CDR3 length equals 13 residues. Germline V lookup: CDR1 MNHEY, CDR2 SVGAGI. The CDR3 coding sequence is TGTGCCAGCAGTCCGACTGCCCTCTATGGCTACACCTTC. Translating gives CASSPTALYGYTF.

The V gene is TRBV7-9, the J gene TRBJ1-6; the match to TRBD1 covers 7 bases. This CDR3 has 15 residues. Germline lookup yields CDR1 SEHNR and CDR2 FQNEAQ (reference sequence). V shed 5 bases and J 9 bases; nucleotides not matched to a gene: 10. The CDR3 is CASSPPGTEISPLHF. For the CDR3, the DNA is TGTGCCAGCAGCCCCCCCGGGACAGAAATTTCACCCCTCCACTTT. Drawing the rest from reference TRBV7-9 and TRBJ1-6, the complete variable domain is DTGVSQNPRHKITKRGQNVTFRCDPISEHNRLYWYRQTLGQGPEFLTYFQNEAQLEKSRLLSDRFSAERPKGSFSTLEIQRTEQGDSAMYLCASSPPGTEISPLHFGNGTRLTVT.

The chain couples TRBV2 to TRBJ2-1, with D tentatively TRBD2 (6 bases). V dropped 3 bases and J dropped 10 bases, with 16 bases sitting between them. This CDR3 region has 14 residues. Germline V gives CDR1 SNHLY, CDR2 FYNNEI. The CDR3 region is CASSEEGPSPEQFF. The CDR3 coding sequence is TGTGCCAGCAGTGAGGAGGGTCCGAGTCCGGAGCAGTTCTTC. Full variable domain (rest looked up from reference TRBV2 and TRBJ2-1): EPEVTQTPSHQVTQMGQEVILRCVPISNHLYFYWYRQILGQKVEFLVSFYNNEISEKSEIFDDQFSVERPDGSNFTLKIRSTKLEDSAMYFCASSEEGPSPEQFFGPGTRLTVL.

The chain combines TRBV7-2 with TRBJ2-4, with D maybe TRBD2 (5 bases). CDR3 length equals 15 residues. Trimming removed 2 bases at V and 4 bases at J, with 12 bases between. Germline CDR1 reads SGHTA; CDR2 reads FQGNSA. CDR3 coding DNA: TGTGCCAGCAGCTTATCGAGGGTTTATAAAAACATTCAGTACTTC. It specifies CASSLSRVYKNIQYF.

This chain joins TRBV6-5 and TRBJ1-2; a weak D match, TRBD1 (6 bases). V gave up 6 bases and J gave up 4 bases, with 12 bases separating them. In germline, CDR1 is MNHEY, CDR2 SVGAGI. This CDR3 is built from 13 residues. The CDR3 bases are TGTGCCAGCAGGCCGGACAGAGTCTATGGCTACACCTTC. Translated, it gives CASRPDRVYGYTF.

The CDR3 loop is CSVPGGLTAYNEQFF. The DNA of the CDR3 is TGCAGCGTCCCCGGCGGACTCACCGCATACAATGAGCAGTTCTTC. The chain couples TRBV29-1 to TRBJ2-1, with D tentatively TRBD2 (5 bases). The length of the CDR3 is 15 residues. Looked up from germline, CDR1 is SQVTM and CDR2 is ANQGSEA. Trimming shortened V by 6 bases and J by 4 bases, and 19 bases separated the two germline ends.

This clone has a single count. This chain joins TRBV4-3 and TRBJ1-1; D may be TRBD1 (5 bases). The CDR3 spans 15 residues. Trimming left V 6 bases short and J 1 base short, with 15 bases between. Germline lookup yields CDR1 LGHNA and CDR2 YSLEER. The CDR3, as DNA: TGCGCCAGCAGTCAGCAGTGGGGCGGGAACACTGAAGCTTTCTTT. Protein: CASSQQWGGNTEAFF.

Concerning this clone: In the same sample, other DNA sequences code for this CDR3. The chain recombines TRBV19 with TRBJ1-6; 8 bases match TRBD1. The CDR3 contains 15 residues. Germline V gives CDR1 LNHDA, CDR2 SQIVND (reference sequence). After removal of 1 base from V and 7 bases from J, the junction contained 3 bases not matched to a gene. The CDR3 region has the DNA TGTGCCAGTAGTATAGGAACAGGGGGAAATTCACCCCTCCACTTT. The encoded protein is CASSIGTGGNSPLHF. The entire variable domain, with the rest obtained from reference TRBV19 and TRBJ1-6, is as follows: DGGITQSPKYLFRKEGQNVTLSCEQNLNHDAMYWYRQDPGQGLRLIYYSQIVNDFQKGDIAEGYSVSREKKESFPLTVTSAQKNPTAFYLCASSIGTGGNSPLHFGNGTRLTVT.

This chain links TRBV7-3 with TRBJ1-2; D call uncertain. Per germline, CDR1 SGHTA and CDR2 FQGTGA. V was clipped by 4 bases and J by 4 bases, with 10 bases between them. The CDR3 has 13 amino acids. The CDR3 is CASSSGRTYGYTF. Here the CDR3 DNA reads TGTGCCAGCAGCTCCGGACGGACCTATGGCTACACCTTC.

This chain links TRBV4-1 with TRBJ1-3; D not certain. Germline V lookup: CDR1 MGHRA, CDR2 YSYEKL. This CDR3 comprises 16 residues. V lost 0 bases, J lost 4 bases, and 13 bases lay in between. CDR3 sequence reads: CASSQETSRVGNTIYF. The CDR3 region has the DNA TGCGCCAGCAGCCAAGAAACATCGAGGGTAGGAAACACCATATATTTT.

This chain links TRBV19 with TRBJ1-6; D uncertain. The CDR3 has 14 residues. V was clipped by 3 bases and J by 8 bases, with 11 bases between them. From germline, CDR1 is LNHDA and CDR2 SQIVND (reference sequence). The CDR3 region has the DNA TGTGCCAGTAGTATGCTTCTCTCAGATTCACCCCTCCACTTT. Translating it yields CASSMLLSDSPLHF.

The chain uses TRBV27 and TRBJ2-1; perhaps TRBD2 as D (6 bases). CDR1 is MNHEY and CDR2 is SMNVEV in the germline V gene (reference sequence). The CDR3 has 15 residues. The V end lost 5 bases, the J end lost 4 bases, and 15 bases lay between the germline ends. The CDR3: CASSPFSAGYNEQFF. For the CDR3, the DNA is TGTGCCAGCAGTCCTTTTTCGGCGGGGTACAATGAGCAGTTCTTC.

The V and J genes are TRBV7-9 and TRBJ1-3; no clear D gene. The ends were cut back, 5 bases at V and 7 bases at J, with 12 bases in the middle. In germline, CDR1 is SEHNR, CDR2 FQNEAQ (reference sequence). This CDR3 has 13 amino acids. The CDR3 is CASSPGQWNTIYF. In DNA form, the CDR3 reads TGTGCCAGCAGCCCCGGTCAATGGAACACCATATATTTT.

The chain recombines TRBV6-1 with TRBJ2-5; 9 bases align to TRBD2. There are 15 residues in the CDR3. The junction had 11 bases not matched to a gene; V was cut back by 8 bases and J by 4 bases. Per germline, CDR1 MNHNS and CDR2 SASEGT. As DNA, the CDR3 is TGTGCCAGCTCTAGGGTAGCGGGGGTTGCAGAGACCCAGTACTTC. Residues: CASSRVAGVAETQYF.

This clone was seen once. The chain uses TRBV5-1 and TRBJ2-7; either TRBD1 or TRBD2 may fit D (5 bases each). Trimming shortened V by 3 bases and J by 7 bases, and 17 bases separated the two germline ends. CDR1 is SGHRS, CDR2 YFSETQ, per germline. This CDR3 contains 14 residues. CDR3 DNA sequence: TGCGCCAGCAGCTCCACGGCCGGGGCACAAGAGCAGTACTTC. The encoded protein is CASSSTAGAQEQYF.